This entry features one T cell receptor (beta chain) sequence. TCRdb keeps only in-frame clones here, not all; method: immunoSEQ multiplex PCR. The table shows about 200,000 clones, with more than 75% occurring only once. The data originate from a study of blood T cell repertoires in COVID-19. Looking at the study overall: There were acute and convalescent COVID-19 samples, and they came from the United States, Italy and Spain.

Germline CDR1 is SGHRS and CDR2 is YFSETQ. The CDR3 is 15 amino acids. The ends lost 0 bases at V and 1 base at J; junction bases unmatched: 2. Sequencing was carried out using peripheral blood. This clonotype was obtained from a man older than 75 with acute or convalescent COVID-19. The V and J genes are TRBV5-1 and TRBJ2-5; 8 bases align to TRBD2. The CDR3 nucleotides read TGCGCCAGCAGCTTGGACGGACTAGCCCAAGAGACCCAGTACTTC. Its translation: CASSLDGLAQETQYF.